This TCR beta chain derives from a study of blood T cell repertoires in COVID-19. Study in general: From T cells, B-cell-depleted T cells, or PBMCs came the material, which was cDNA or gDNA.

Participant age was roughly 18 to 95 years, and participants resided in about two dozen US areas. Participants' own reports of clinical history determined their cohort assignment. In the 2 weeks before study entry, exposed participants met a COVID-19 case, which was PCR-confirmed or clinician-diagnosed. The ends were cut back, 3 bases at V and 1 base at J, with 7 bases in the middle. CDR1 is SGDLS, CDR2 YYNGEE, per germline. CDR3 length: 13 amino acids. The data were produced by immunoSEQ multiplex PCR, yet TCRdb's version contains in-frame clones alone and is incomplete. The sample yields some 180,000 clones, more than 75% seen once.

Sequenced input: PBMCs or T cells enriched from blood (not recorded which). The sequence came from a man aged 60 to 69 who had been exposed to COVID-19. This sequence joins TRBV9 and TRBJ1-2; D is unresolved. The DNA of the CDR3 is TGTGCCAGCAGCGCCACAAGTAACTATGGCTACACCTTC. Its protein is CASSATSNYGYTF.